One and the same sample provided the 25 T cell receptor beta chains below, sequenced in a study of beta chain features in type 1 diabetes. The authors reverse transcribed all of the isolated RNA, so sequencing captured expressed TCRB transcripts. The method was immunoSEQ multiplex PCR; TCRdb's version includes in-frame clones alone and lacks a portion of them. This sample has 130,000 or so clones, with about a tenth found just once. Sequencing used central memory CD4+ T cells from blood. These receptors came from a woman between 40 and 50 years old in good health.

This clone has more than one count but fewer than ten. The chain recombines TRBV11-2 with TRBJ2-5; TRBD2 matches at 11 bases. The CDR3 has 16 amino acids. Germline CDR1 is SGHAT and CDR2 is FQNNGV. V was pared by 5 bases and J by 0 bases, with 5 bases of the junction left unmatched. CDR3: CASSPGTSGNQETQYF. The CDR3 DNA sequence: TGTGCCAGCAGCCCGGGGACTAGCGGCAACCAAGAGACCCAGTACTTC.

The chain uses TRBV23-1 and TRBJ1-2; TRBD1 matches at 7 bases. TRBV23-1 is an ORF for which the function is uncertain. The CDR3 extends over 13 amino acids. V dropped 3 bases and J dropped 6; count of bases not matched to a gene: 4. CDR3 DNA: TGCGCCAGCAGTCAGGGACAGAGAAATGGCTACACCTTC. Its translation: CASSQGQRNGYTF.

This clone came up many times. V usage is TRBV7-2 and J usage is TRBJ2-3; D is perhaps TRBD1 (8 bases). Germline CDR1 reads SGHTA; CDR2 reads FQGNSA. Trimming took 7 bases from V and 1 from J, leaving 15 bases between them. The CDR3 is 15 amino acids. For the CDR3, the DNA is TGTGCCAGCACCTCACAGGGGGGGCGCACAGATACGCAGTATTTT. Its protein product is CASTSQGGRTDTQYF.

The V gene is TRBV25-1, the J gene TRBJ2-3, with D possibly TRBD2 on 6 matching bases. V was cut by 4 bases and J by 2 bases, with 13 bases left in between. Germline assignment: CDR1 MGHDK and CDR2 SYGVNS. The CDR3 runs to 15 residues. The CDR3 loop reads CASSGVGGFTDTQYF. Written as DNA, the CDR3 is TGTGCCAGCAGTGGGGTTGGGGGGTTCACAGATACGCAGTATTTT.

The chain recombines TRBV5-1 with TRBJ2-1, with D maybe TRBD2 (6 bases). CDR3 length equals 15 residues. Between the trimmed V and J ends, which lost 8 bases and 6 bases, there was a span of 21 bases. Germline CDR1 is SGHRS and CDR2 is YFSETQ. CDR3 sequence: CARPSSPRGFNEQFF. CDR3 DNA sequence: TGCGCCAGACCAAGCTCCCCACGGGGGTTCAATGAGCAGTTCTTC.

This clone was detected only a few times. The V gene is TRBV7-9, the J gene TRBJ1-1, with 9 nucleotides matching TRBD1. Germline V gene sequence: CDR1 SEHNR, CDR2 FQNEAQ (reference sequence). Trimming at V came to 6 bases and at J to 0 bases, leaving 5 bases not matched to a gene. The CDR3 is 15 residues long. The chain's CDR3 is CASSLQGALNTEAFF. The CDR3 DNA sequence: TGTGCCAGCAGTTTACAGGGGGCACTGAACACTGAAGCTTTCTTT.

The V call is TRBV6-5, the J call TRBJ1-2; 8 bases are a match to TRBD1. In germline, CDR1 is MNHEY, CDR2 SVGAGI. This CDR3 has 15 residues. The V gene end was trimmed by 2 bases and the J gene end by 2 bases; junction bases not matched to a gene: 4. The CDR3 loop is CASSYPGTGNYGYTF. Written as DNA, the CDR3 is TGTGCCAGCAGTTACCCCGGGACAGGAAACTATGGCTACACCTTC.

This clone was recorded a few times. This chain links TRBV4-2 with TRBJ2-5, with TRBD2 identical over 12 bases. The CDR3 is 17 residues long. The trim removed 0 bases at V and 2 bases at J, leaving 4 bases unmatched. Germline CDR1 and CDR2: LGHNA and YNFKEQ. In DNA, the CDR3 is TGTGCCAGCAGCCAAGATCCTAGCGGGGGGGGTCAAGAGACCCAGTACTTC. It codes for CASSQDPSGGGQETQYF.

This chain links TRBV19 with TRBJ2-4; no firm D call. Germline CDR1 is LNHDA and CDR2 is SQIVND (reference sequence). The V end was cut by 9 bases, the J end by 9 bases, with 12 bases between. This CDR3 has 11 amino acids. The CDR3 is CARTLLGIQYF. CDR3 nucleotides: TGTGCCAGGACACTGTTGGGCATTCAGTACTTC. The entire variable domain, with the rest obtained from reference TRBV19 and TRBJ2-4, is as follows: DGGITQSPKYLFRKEGQNVTLSCEQNLNHDAMYWYRQDPGQGLRLIYYSQIVNDFQKGDIAEGYSVSREKKESFPLTVTSAQKNPTAFYLCARTLLGIQYFGAGTRLSVL.

This clone was detected many times. The chain links TRBV4-3 to TRBJ2-3; 9 nucleotides match TRBD2. V lost 4 bases and J lost 5; bases outside the gene matches: 4. The CDR3 runs 14 residues. Germline-derived CDR1 and CDR2 are LGHNA and YSLEER. CDR3 DNA sequence: TGCGCCAGCAGCCGACTAGCGGATGGAGATACGCAGTATTTT. Its protein is CASSRLADGDTQYF.

V gene TRBV2 combines with J gene TRBJ2-7, with 9 positions matching TRBD2. This CDR3 has 14 amino acids. The germline gives CDR1 SNHLY, CDR2 FYNNEI. The V segment lost 1 base and the J segment 3 bases; nucleotides outside the gene matches: 1. This CDR3 is CASSEGGGVYEQYF. In nucleotides, the CDR3 is TGTGCCAGCAGTGAAGGCGGGGGGGTCTACGAGCAGTACTTC. Filled out from reference TRBV2 and TRBJ2-7, the complete variable domain reads EPEVTQTPSHQVTQMGQEVILRCVPISNHLYFYWYRQILGQKVEFLVSFYNNEISEKSEIFDDQFSVERPDGSNFTLKIRSTKLEDSAMYFCASSEGGGVYEQYFGPGTRLTVT.

The V and J genes are TRBV6-1 and TRBJ2-2; no clear D. The ends were cut back, 2 bases at V and 8 bases at J, with 15 bases in the middle. Germline V CDR1 and CDR2: MNHNS, SASEGT. The CDR3 consists of 15 residues. The CDR3 sequence is CASSESIEASGELFF. The CDR3, as DNA: TGTGCCAGCAGTGAATCGATCGAGGCATCGGGGGAGCTGTTTTTT.

The chain carries TRBV5-1 and TRBJ2-3, with no clear D. The V end lost 1 base, the J end lost 8 bases, and 11 bases lay between the germline ends. Germline loops: CDR1 SGHRS, CDR2 YFSETQ. This CDR3 region has 13 residues. The CDR3 nucleotides read TGCGCCAGCAGCTTGTCCCGGCCGGGTACGCAGTATTTT. Encoded protein: CASSLSRPGTQYF.

The V gene is TRBV11-2, the J gene TRBJ2-1, with D possibly TRBD1 on 5 matching bases. Germline CDR1 SGHAT, CDR2 FQNNGV. The V and J ends lost 9 bases and 2 bases respectively, with 8 bases between them. This CDR3 spans 12 amino acids. Here the CDR3 DNA reads TGTGCCAGGACAGCACCCTACAATGAGCAGTTCTTC. Residues: CARTAPYNEQFF. The full variable domain, rest sourced from reference TRBV11-2 and TRBJ2-1, is EAGVAQSPRYKIIEKRQSVAFWCNPISGHATLYWYQQILGQGPKLLIQFQNNGVVDDSQLPKDRFSAERLKGVDSTLKIQPAKLEDSAVYLCARTAPYNEQFFGPGTRLTVL.

In its sample, this clone was seen many times. The V call is TRBV7-2, the J call TRBJ2-7, with TRBD1 matching over 8 bases. The CDR3 covers 13 residues. The trim removed 5 bases at V and 7 bases at J, leaving 7 bases unmatched. Germline CDR1 reads SGHTA; CDR2 reads FQGNSA. CDR3 sequence reads: CASSRDRSGEQYF. The CDR3, as DNA: TGTGCCAGCAGCCGGGACAGGTCTGGGGAGCAGTACTTC. The variable domain in full, with the rest retrieved from reference TRBV7-2 and TRBJ2-7, is GAGVSQSPSNKVTEKGKDVELRCDPISGHTALYWYRQSLGQGLEFLIYFQGNSAPDKSGLPSDRFSAERTGGSVSTLTIQRTQQEDSAVYLCASSRDRSGEQYFGPGTRLTVT.

The chain carries TRBV7-8 and TRBJ2-2; 8 nucleotides align to TRBD1. The germline V gene encodes CDR1 SGHVS and CDR2 FQNEAQ. The CDR3 totals 14 residues. Germline trimming cut 4 bases from V and 4 bases from J; bases unmatched to any gene: 2. The CDR3 sequence is CASSSDRATGELFF. For the CDR3, the DNA is TGTGCCAGCAGCTCGGACAGGGCCACCGGGGAGCTGTTTTTT.

This clone was recorded a few times. Mismatch with germline at one junction end may stem from a read error. The J gene is TRBJ2-7, the V gene TRBV20-1; D possibly corresponds to TRBD1 (6 bases). This CDR3 spans 11 amino acids. From germline, CDR1 is DFQATT and CDR2 SNEGSKA (reference sequence). This CDR3 is CSVRFGDTRLF. In nucleotides, the CDR3 is TGCAGTGTTCGATTCGGGGACACTCGCTTATTT.

This clone was recorded a few times. The chain uses TRBV4-3 and TRBJ1-6; 8 bases align to TRBD1. V gave up 0 bases and J gave up 10 bases; unmatched junction bases: 8. Germline CDR1 LGHNA, CDR2 YSLEER. This CDR3 is built from 16 residues. The CDR3 nucleotides read TGCGCCAGCAGCCAAGATTCCCCAGGGGGCAAATCACCCCTCCACTTT. Translating it yields CASSQDSPGGKSPLHF.

The J gene is TRBJ1-5, the V gene TRBV19; D is possibly TRBD1 (6 bases). The CDR3 contains 12 residues. CDR1 is LNHDA and CDR2 is SQIVND in the germline V gene (reference sequence). V was trimmed by 8 bases and J by 6 bases, leaving 11 bases between them. The CDR3 DNA is TGTGCCAGTGGGGGGGCCGTTCAGCCCCAGCATTTT. Translated, it gives CASGGAVQPQHF.

The genes are TRBV27 and TRBJ2-3; 8 bases fit TRBD1. V lost 6 bases, J lost 1 base, and 9 bases stayed unmatched. This CDR3 contains 16 residues. CDR1 MNHEY and CDR2 SMNVEV come from the germline V gene (reference sequence). CDR3 in amino acids: CASSQAGGPRTDTQYF. The CDR3 nucleotides are TGTGCCAGCAGCCAAGCAGGGGGCCCCCGCACAGATACGCAGTATTTT.

This chain links TRBV29-1 with TRBJ2-7; no reliable D call. Trimming took 4 bases from V and 2 from J, leaving 18 bases between them. The CDR3 has 15 residues. Looked up from germline, CDR1 is SQVTM and CDR2 is ANQGSEA. CDR3 in amino acids: CSVGRRIGPTYEQYF. CDR3 nucleotides: TGCAGCGTTGGGCGTAGGATTGGGCCAACCTACGAGCAGTACTTC.

This clone was found many times. Written as DNA, the CDR3 is TGTGCCAGCAGCTTATCCCCAGCGGATGGCTACACCTTC. Translating it yields CASSLSPADGYTF. The genes are TRBV7-2 and TRBJ1-2; D unresolved. This CDR3 spans 13 amino acids. Germline lookup yields CDR1 SGHTA and CDR2 FQGNSA. V was trimmed by 2 bases and J by 6 bases, leaving 10 bases between them.

V and J are TRBV7-2 and TRBJ2-3, with TRBD1 as a possible D gene (5 bases). The V end lost 1 base, the J end lost 4 bases, and 9 bases lay between the germline ends. Germline CDR1 reads SGHTA; CDR2 reads FQGNSA. This CDR3 region has 14 residues. The CDR3 region has the DNA TGTGCCAGCAGCTTAGTGCAGGGTCCAGATACGCAGTATTTT. Amino acid sequence: CASSLVQGPDTQYF.

The chain carries TRBV27 and TRBJ2-5; 8 bases map to TRBD1. CDR1 and CDR2 (germline): MNHEY, SMNVEV (reference sequence). The ends lost 4 bases at V and 5 bases at J; junction bases unmatched: 6. The CDR3 consists of 14 residues. The CDR3 DNA is TGTGCCAGCAGTTGGGACAGGTCGGGGGAGACCCAGTACTTC. It translates to CASSWDRSGETQYF.

This clone was counted only a few times. This chain uses TRBV13 with TRBJ2-3; the D gene is possibly TRBD2 (5 bases). This CDR3 contains 13 residues. In germline, CDR1 is PRHDT, CDR2 FYEKMQ (reference sequence). Trimming removed 5 bases at V and 2 bases at J, with 8 bases between. The CDR3 sequence: CASSRGYTDTQYF. CDR3 coding DNA: TGTGCCAGCAGCCGGGGATACACAGATACGCAGTATTTT.